This T cell receptor (beta chain) stems from a study of T cells in localized non-small cell lung cancer. General study points: Adjacent uninvolved lung had the highest clonality, suggesting focused antigen responses. Longer survival (overall) was linked to higher T cell density in blood.

Using immunoSEQ multiplex PCR, the repertoire was profiled, and TCRdb retains in-frame clones only, with some absent. The sample has under 70,000 clones; 75% to 90% are singletons. To note about this clone: Its specificity is not known.

This CDR3 region has 13 residues. Germline CDR1 LNHNV, CDR2 YYDKDF (reference sequence). Deletions cut 3 bases from V and 0 bases from J, with 5 bases between. The receptor was isolated from a woman aged 40 to 75 with stage I lung adenocarcinoma. The chain uses TRBV15 and TRBJ2-5; D is unclear. The starting material was peripheral blood, obtained before any cancer treatment. In DNA, the CDR3 is TGTGCCACCAGCAGCCAGTACCAAGAGACCCAGTACTTC. Translating it yields CATSSQYQETQYF.